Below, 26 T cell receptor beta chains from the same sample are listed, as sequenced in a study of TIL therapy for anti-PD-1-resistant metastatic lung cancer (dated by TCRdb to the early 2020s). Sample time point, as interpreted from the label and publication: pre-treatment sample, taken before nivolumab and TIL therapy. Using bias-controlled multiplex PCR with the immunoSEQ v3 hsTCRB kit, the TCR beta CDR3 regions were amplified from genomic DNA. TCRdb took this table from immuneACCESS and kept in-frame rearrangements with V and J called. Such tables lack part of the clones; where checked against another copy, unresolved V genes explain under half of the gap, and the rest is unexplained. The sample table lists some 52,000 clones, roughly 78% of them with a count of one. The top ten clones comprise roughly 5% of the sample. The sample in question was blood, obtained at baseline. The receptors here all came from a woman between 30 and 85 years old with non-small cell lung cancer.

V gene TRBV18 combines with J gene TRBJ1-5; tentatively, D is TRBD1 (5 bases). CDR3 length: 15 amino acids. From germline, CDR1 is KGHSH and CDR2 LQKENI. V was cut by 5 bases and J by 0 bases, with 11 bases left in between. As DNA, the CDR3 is TGTGCCAGCTCAGAGACGGGGGATAGCAATCAGCCCCAGCATTTT. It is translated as CASSETGDSNQPQHF.

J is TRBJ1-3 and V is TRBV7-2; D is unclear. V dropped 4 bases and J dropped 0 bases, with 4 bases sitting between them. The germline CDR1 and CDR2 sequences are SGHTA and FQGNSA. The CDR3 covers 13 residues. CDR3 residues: CASSSVSGNTIYF. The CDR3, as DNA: TGTGCCAGCAGCTCCGTCTCTGGAAACACCATATATTTT.

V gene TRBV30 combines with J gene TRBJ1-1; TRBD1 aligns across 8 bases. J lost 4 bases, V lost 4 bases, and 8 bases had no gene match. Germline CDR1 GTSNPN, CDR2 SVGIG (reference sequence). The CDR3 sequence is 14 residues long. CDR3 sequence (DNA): TGTGCCTGGAAAGGACAGGGTACGATCACTGAAGCTTTCTTT. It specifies CAWKGQGTITEAFF.

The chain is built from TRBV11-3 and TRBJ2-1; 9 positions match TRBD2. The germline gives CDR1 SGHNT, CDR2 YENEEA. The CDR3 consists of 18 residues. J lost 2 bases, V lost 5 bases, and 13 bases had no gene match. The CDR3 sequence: CASSLGGTSGQTYNEQFF. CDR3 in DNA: TGTGCCAGCAGCCTGGGTGGAACTAGCGGGCAAACCTACAATGAGCAGTTCTTC.

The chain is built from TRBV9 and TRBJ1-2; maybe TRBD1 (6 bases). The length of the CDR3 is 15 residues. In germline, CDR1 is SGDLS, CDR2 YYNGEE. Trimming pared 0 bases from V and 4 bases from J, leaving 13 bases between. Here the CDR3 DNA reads TGTGCCAGCAGCGTAGGAGGCGGACAGTCCTATGGCTACACCTTC. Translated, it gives CASSVGGGQSYGYTF.

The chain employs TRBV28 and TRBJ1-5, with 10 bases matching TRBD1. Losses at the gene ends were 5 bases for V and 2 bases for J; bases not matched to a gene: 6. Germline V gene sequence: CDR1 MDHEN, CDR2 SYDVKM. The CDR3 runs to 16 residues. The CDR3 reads CASSQPGTGGNQPQHF. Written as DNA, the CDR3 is TGTGCCAGCAGTCAGCCCGGGACAGGGGGCAATCAGCCCCAGCATTTT. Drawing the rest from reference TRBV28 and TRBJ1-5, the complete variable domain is DVKVTQSSRYLVKRTGEKVFLECVQDMDHENMFWYRQDPGLGLRLIYFSYDVKMKEKGDIPEGYSVSREKKERFSLILESASTNQTSMYLCASSQPGTGGNQPQHFGDGTRLSIL.

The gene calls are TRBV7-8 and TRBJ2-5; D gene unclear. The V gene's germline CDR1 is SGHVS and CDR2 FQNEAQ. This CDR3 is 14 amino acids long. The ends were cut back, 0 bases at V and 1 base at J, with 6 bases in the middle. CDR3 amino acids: CASSLAASQETQYF. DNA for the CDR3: TGTGCCAGCAGCTTAGCGGCCAGCCAAGAGACCCAGTACTTC.

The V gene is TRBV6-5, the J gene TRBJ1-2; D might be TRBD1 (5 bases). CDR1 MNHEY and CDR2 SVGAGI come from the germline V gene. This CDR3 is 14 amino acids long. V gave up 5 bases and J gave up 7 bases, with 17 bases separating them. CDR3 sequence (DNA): TGTGCCAGCAGTCGCCAGACAGAAACAGGTGGCTACACCTTC. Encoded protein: CASSRQTETGGYTF.

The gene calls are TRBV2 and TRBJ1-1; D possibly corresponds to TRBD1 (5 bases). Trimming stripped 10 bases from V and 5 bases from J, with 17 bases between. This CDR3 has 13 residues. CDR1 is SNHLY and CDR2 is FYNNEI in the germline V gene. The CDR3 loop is CATRGREGTEAFF. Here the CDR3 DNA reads TGTGCCACAAGGGGCAGGGAAGGAACTGAAGCTTTCTTT.

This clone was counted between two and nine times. CDR3 nucleotide sequence: TGCGCCAGCAGTGTACGGGGCTACACCTTC. This translates into CASSVRGYTF. V and J are TRBV10-1 and TRBJ1-2; D is unresolved. Trimming stripped 4 bases from V and 8 bases from J, with 5 bases between. Germline V CDR1 and CDR2: WNHNN, SYGVQD (reference sequence). This CDR3 has 10 residues.

The CDR3 region is CASSFPRPVTDSSYEQYF. DNA for the CDR3: TGTGCCAGCAGTTTTCCTCGGCCTGTGACGGATAGCTCCTACGAGCAGTACTTC. The chain combines TRBV28 with TRBJ2-7; the D is unclear. The CDR3 has 18 residues. V was clipped by 3 bases and J by 0 bases, with 21 bases between them. Germline V gene data show CDR1 as MDHEN and CDR2 as SYDVKM.

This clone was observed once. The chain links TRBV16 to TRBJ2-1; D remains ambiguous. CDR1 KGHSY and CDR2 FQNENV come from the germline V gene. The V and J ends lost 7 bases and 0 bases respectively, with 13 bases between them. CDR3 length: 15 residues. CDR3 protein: CASILFPNSYNEQFF. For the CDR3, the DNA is TGTGCCAGCATTCTTTTCCCCAACTCCTACAATGAGCAGTTCTTC.

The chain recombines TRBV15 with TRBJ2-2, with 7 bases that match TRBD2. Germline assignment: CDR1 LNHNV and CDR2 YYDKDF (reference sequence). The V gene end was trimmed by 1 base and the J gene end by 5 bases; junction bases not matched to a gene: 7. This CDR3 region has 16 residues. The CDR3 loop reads CATSRVGGAMTGELFF. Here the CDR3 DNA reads TGTGCCACCAGCAGAGTGGGAGGGGCAATGACCGGGGAGCTGTTTTTT.

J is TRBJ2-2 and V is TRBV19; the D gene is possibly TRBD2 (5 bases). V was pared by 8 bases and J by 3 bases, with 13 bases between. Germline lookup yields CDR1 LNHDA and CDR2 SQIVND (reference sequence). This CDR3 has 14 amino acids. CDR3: CASSYTGYTGELFF. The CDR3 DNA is TGTGCCAGTTCCTATACGGGGTACACCGGGGAGCTGTTTTTT.

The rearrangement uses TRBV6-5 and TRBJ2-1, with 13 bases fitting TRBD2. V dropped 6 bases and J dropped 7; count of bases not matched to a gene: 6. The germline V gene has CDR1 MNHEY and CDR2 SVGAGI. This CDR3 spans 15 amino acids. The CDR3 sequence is CASRGLAGLVNEQFF. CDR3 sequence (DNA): TGTGCCAGCAGGGGACTAGCGGGATTAGTAAATGAGCAGTTCTTC.

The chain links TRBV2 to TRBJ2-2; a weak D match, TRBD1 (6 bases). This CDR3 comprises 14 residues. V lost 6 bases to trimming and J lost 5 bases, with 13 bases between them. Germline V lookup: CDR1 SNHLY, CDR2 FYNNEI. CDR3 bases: TGTGCCAGCAGCAACCTACAGGGTACCGGGGAGCTGTTTTTT. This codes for CASSNLQGTGELFF.

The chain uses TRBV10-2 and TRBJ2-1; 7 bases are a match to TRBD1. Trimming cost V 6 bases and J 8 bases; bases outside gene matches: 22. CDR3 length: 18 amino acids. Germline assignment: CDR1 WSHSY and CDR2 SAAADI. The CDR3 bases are TGCGCCAGCAGCCCAGGGGGAATGAGGTACTTAAGGGTCCATGAGCAGTTCTTC. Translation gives CASSPGGMRYLRVHEQFF.

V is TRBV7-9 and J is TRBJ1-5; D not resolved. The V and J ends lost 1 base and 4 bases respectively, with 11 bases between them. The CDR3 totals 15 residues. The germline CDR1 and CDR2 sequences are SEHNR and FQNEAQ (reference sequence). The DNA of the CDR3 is TGTGCCAGCAGCTTAGATACCAGAGGAAATCAGCCCCAGCATTTT. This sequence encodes CASSLDTRGNQPQHF.

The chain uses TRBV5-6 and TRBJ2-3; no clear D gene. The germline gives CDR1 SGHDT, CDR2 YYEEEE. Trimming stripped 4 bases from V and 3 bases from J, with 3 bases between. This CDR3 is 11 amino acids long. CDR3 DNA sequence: TGTGCCAGCAGCCGGACAGATACGCAGTATTTT. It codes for CASSRTDTQYF.

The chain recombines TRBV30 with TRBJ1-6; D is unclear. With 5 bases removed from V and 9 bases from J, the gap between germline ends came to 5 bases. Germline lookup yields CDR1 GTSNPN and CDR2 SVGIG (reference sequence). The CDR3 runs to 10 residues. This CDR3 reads CAWGRSPLHF. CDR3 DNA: TGTGCCTGGGGACGTTCACCCCTCCACTTT.

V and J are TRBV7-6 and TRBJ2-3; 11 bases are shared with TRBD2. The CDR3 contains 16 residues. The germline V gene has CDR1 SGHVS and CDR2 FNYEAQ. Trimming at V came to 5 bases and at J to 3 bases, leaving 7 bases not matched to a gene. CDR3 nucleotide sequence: TGTGCCAGCAGCCCACGGACTAGCGGGTATACAGATACGCAGTATTTT. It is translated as CASSPRTSGYTDTQYF.

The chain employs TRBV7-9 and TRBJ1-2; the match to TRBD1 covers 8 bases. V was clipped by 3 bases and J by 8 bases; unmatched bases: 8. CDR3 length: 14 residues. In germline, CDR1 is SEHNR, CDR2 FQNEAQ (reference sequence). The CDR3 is CASSFSRGPQGYTF. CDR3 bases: TGTGCCAGCAGCTTCTCCAGGGGGCCGCAGGGCTACACCTTC. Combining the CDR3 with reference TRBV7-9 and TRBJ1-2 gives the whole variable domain DTGVSQNPRHKITKRGQNVTFRCDPISEHNRLYWYRQTLGQGPEFLTYFQNEAQLEKSRLLSDRFSAERPKGSFSTLEIQRTEQGDSAMYLCASSFSRGPQGYTFGSGTRLTVV.

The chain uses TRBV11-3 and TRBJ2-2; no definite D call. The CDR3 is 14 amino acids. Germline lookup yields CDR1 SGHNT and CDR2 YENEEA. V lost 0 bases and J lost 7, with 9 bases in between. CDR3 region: CASSLEQFSGELFF. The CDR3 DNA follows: TGTGCCAGCAGCTTAGAACAGTTTAGCGGGGAGCTGTTTTTT.

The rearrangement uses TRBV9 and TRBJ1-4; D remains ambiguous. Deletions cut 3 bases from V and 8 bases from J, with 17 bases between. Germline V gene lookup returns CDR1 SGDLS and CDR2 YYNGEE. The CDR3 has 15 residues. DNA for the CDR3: TGTGCCAGCAGCGGGGAGGGCTTAGATGTGGAAAAACTGTTTTTT. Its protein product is CASSGEGLDVEKLFF.

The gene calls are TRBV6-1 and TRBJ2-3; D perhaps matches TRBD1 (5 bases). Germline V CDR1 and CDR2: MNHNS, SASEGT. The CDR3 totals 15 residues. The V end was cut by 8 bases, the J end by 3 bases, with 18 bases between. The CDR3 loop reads CASAQDSPSTDTQYF. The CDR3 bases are TGTGCCAGCGCCCAAGACAGCCCGAGTACAGATACGCAGTATTTT.

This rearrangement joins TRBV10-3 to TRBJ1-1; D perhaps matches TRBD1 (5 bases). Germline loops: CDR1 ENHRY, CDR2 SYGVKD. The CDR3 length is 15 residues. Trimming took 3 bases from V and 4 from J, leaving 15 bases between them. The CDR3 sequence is CAISDTKAGSTEAFF. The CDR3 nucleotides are TGTGCCATCAGTGACACAAAGGCAGGGAGCACTGAAGCTTTCTTT.